The 8 T cell receptor beta chains below come from one sample, sequenced in a study of blood T cell repertoires in COVID-19. Sequenced by immunoSEQ multiplex PCR; TCRdb stores in-frame clones only, minus some. The table shows 55,000 to 70,000 clones, with about 83% occurring only once. The sequenced material came from peripheral blood. The receptors were sampled from an elderly woman with acute or convalescent COVID-19.

This clone was counted only a few times. The rearrangement links TRBV10-3 to TRBJ2-1; D ambiguous. This CDR3 has 14 amino acids. Between the trimmed V and J ends, which lost 6 bases and 5 bases, there was a span of 14 bases. The V gene's germline CDR1 is ENHRY and CDR2 SYGVKD. CDR3 protein: CAISSPRVHNEQFF. The CDR3 DNA reads TGTGCCATCAGCTCCCCCCGGGTCCACAATGAGCAGTTCTTC.

The chain has TRBV27 and TRBJ2-5; D call uncertain. CDR1 is MNHEY, CDR2 SMNVEV, per germline (reference sequence). V was shortened by 5 bases and J by 3 bases, with 7 bases between the two germline ends. The CDR3 totals 12 residues. The CDR3 DNA follows: TGTGCCAGCAGTCCGCACAAAGAGACCCAGTACTTC. Translation gives CASSPHKETQYF.

The sample holds one count of this clone. The V and J genes are TRBV5-1 and TRBJ2-1; 10 nucleotides line up with TRBD2. V was pared by 7 bases and J by 10 bases, with 14 bases of the junction left unmatched. Germline assignment: CDR1 SGHRS and CDR2 YFSETQ. The CDR3 covers 15 residues. The CDR3 protein is CASGKTGTSEGEQFF. The DNA of the CDR3 is TGCGCCAGCGGGAAAACCGGGACTAGCGAAGGCGAGCAGTTCTTC.

The chain joins TRBV25-1 to TRBJ1-4; 7 nucleotides line up with TRBD1. The V and J ends lost 6 bases and 10 bases, in that order; junction bases with no gene match: 8. Germline V lookup: CDR1 MGHDK, CDR2 SYGVNS. The CDR3 sequence is 13 residues long. CDR3 sequence reads: CASRDRELGKLFF. Written as DNA, the CDR3 is TGTGCCAGCAGAGACAGGGAGCTAGGAAAACTGTTTTTT.

Worth noting for this clone: This specimen includes other DNA sequences encoding the same CDR3. The V and J genes are TRBV11-2 and TRBJ1-1; 7 bases line up with TRBD1. Germline V gene lookup returns CDR1 SGHAT and CDR2 FQNNGV. V trimming: 5 bases; J trimming: 4 bases; junction bases outside the gene matches: 7. This CDR3 contains 14 residues. CDR3 residues: CASSLEGGGTEAFF. CDR3 DNA: TGTGCCAGCAGCCTGGAAGGGGGCGGCACTGAAGCTTTCTTT.

This sequence joins TRBV18 and TRBJ2-7, with 7 bases that match TRBD2. The CDR3 covers 13 residues. V trimming: 6 bases; J trimming: 5 bases; junction bases outside the gene matches: 7. Germline CDR1 and CDR2: KGHSH and LQKENI. The CDR3 loop reads CASSPGGRDEQYF. In DNA form, the CDR3 reads TGTGCCAGCTCCCCGGGGGGAAGGGACGAGCAGTACTTC.

This sequence joins TRBV10-3 and TRBJ1-4; D is perhaps TRBD1 (5 bases). CDR3 length: 15 residues. Trimming left V 7 bases short and J 5 bases short, with 17 bases between. Germline lookup yields CDR1 ENHRY and CDR2 SYGVKD. The CDR3 DNA reads as TGTGCCATCAAAAAGGGGAGCGGGGGGAATGAAAAACTGTTTTTT. Its protein is CAIKKGSGGNEKLFF.

This chain joins TRBV27 and TRBJ2-1, with 11 positions matching TRBD2. Germline lookup yields CDR1 MNHEY and CDR2 SMNVEV (reference sequence). The CDR3 is made up of 15 amino acids. V trimming: 9 bases; J trimming: 7 bases; junction bases outside the gene matches: 11. DNA of the CDR3: TGTGCCAGTACCCCCTCCCGGACTAGCGGGAATGAGCAGTTCTTC. This translates into CASTPSRTSGNEQFF.